The sequence of this TCR beta chain was determined in a study of blood T cell repertoires in COVID-19. For the study at large: T cells, B-cell-depleted T cells, or PBMCs supplied cDNA or gDNA.

Source study methods: The assay estimated nucleated cells by amplifying reference gene primers. Profiled with immunoSEQ multiplex PCR; TCRdb holds only in-frame clones, not every one. V, J and clone size derive from that table, while D and trimming were established from the DNA sequence. The sample contains some 80,000 clones, roughly 86% of which appear only once. This clone was seen a single time. CDR1 and CDR2 from the germline V gene are SGHTA and FQGNSA. The CDR3 is made up of 15 amino acids. Trimming stripped 0 bases from V and 5 bases from J, with 13 bases between. The receptor's source is a man aged 80 or over with active or convalescent COVID-19. Sequenced input: peripheral blood. The J gene is TRBJ1-1, the V gene TRBV7-2; D is uncertain. The CDR3 here is CASSLAYRGGTEAFF. The CDR3 bases are TGTGCCAGCAGCTTAGCCTACCGGGGTGGGACTGAAGCTTTCTTT.